The source of this TCR beta chain is a study of blood T cells in healthy people across ages. V lost 5 bases and J 0 bases, leaving 8 bases between the germline ends. CDR1 is ENHRY, CDR2 SYGVKD, per germline. The CDR3 spans 15 residues. Comments on this clonotype: No antigen is known for it.

Study-wide results and limits: The study found more naive CD4+ cells and higher diversity in long-lived than aged donors. It was held that the diversity estimates obtained from one million T cells were underestimates.

Combining a sample-barcoded 5' primer with a J-beta primer mix, a second PCR ran for about 7 to 12 cycles. Using its own MiXCR run on the 5' RACE reads, TCRdb lists one record per CDR3 protein. The data contain approximately 850,000 distinct CDR3 sequences, 44% of them singletons. This TCR was recovered from a man in his 60s in good health. Sample: blood. V gene TRBV10-3 combines with J gene TRBJ2-6, with a weak D call TRBD1 (5 bases). Written as DNA, the CDR3 is TGTGCCATCAGTTCAGGGTACTCTGGGGCCAACGTCCTGACTTTC. Protein sequence: CAISSGYSGANVLTF.